The clone carrying this T cell receptor beta chain was seen a few times. This CDR3 is 12 amino acids long. V was shortened by 2 bases and J by 6 bases, with 8 bases between the two germline ends. Germline V gene data show CDR1 as DFQATT and CDR2 as SNEGSKA (reference sequence). This sample was taken from a study of identical twins. TCRdb independently ran MiXCR on the 5' RACE reads; one entry per CDR3 protein. Among roughly 770,000 distinct CDR3 sequences listed, roughly 20% were seen once. This same sample was also part of a study on T cells expressing NK-cell markers.

This clonotype was sampled from a woman in her late teens or twenties in good health. The V call is TRBV20-1, the J call TRBJ2-4, with a tentative D call TRBD1 (5 bases). Sequenced sample: PBMCs. CDR3 DNA: TGCAGTGCTAGAACGCAGGGAAACATTCAGTACTTC. This translates into CSARTQGNIQYF.